The entry below describes one TCR beta chain. There are 17 residues in the CDR3. CDR1 is SGHVS and CDR2 is FNYEAQ in the germline V gene. V lost 5 bases and J lost 1, with 17 bases in between. The sample is drawn from a study of Tregs in tolerant kidney transplant recipients. Method: immunoSEQ multiplex PCR; TCRdb's copy keeps in-frame clones and lacks some. The sample holds 60,000 to 95,000 clones, more than 95% seen once. Material: CD4+ T cells from blood, obtained before the transplant. The J gene is TRBJ1-4, the V gene TRBV7-6; D unclear. The clonotype was recovered from a human donor who received a combined kidney and bone marrow transplant. CDR3 sequence reads: CASSTYNRGRTNEKLFF. The DNA of the CDR3 is TGTGCCAGCAGCACCTACAACCGGGGAAGAACTAATGAAAAACTGTTTTTT.